This T cell receptor (beta chain) emerged from a study of human T cells and chemical hapten exposure listed by TCRdb under 2021. With respect to the entire study: For sensitization, 2% DPC in acetone was applied to a roughly 2 cm by roughly 2 cm area of upper inner arm skin. Patch testing on the upper back used Finn chambers containing 0.01% DPC, with scoring done after 6 days according to International Contact Dermatitis Research Group standards. Libraries were combined into a pool for sequencing, and differences in TCR yield between samples came mainly from small differences in library volumes within the pool. Approximately 28 alopecia patients gave blood for TCR sequencing at one to four time points (pre-sensitization, 2, 6 and 24 weeks). Weekly therapeutic DPC doses were additionally applied to the scalp of patients throughout the roughly 23-week study period. Alopecia areata with under or over 50% scalp involvement, alopecia totalis and alopecia universalis were represented in the patient cohort, which was mostly female. In alopecia patients, the study followed how the peripheral blood TCR repertoire changed in vivo over primary and secondary sensitization to diphenylcyclopropenone (DPC), a hapten. Patient blood was sampled pre-sensitization (week 0) and at 2, 6 and about 24 weeks after DPC sensitization. On the study overall, not on this receptor specifically: Because every patient had alopecia, a presumed autoimmune disease, the patients' immune response might differ from that of healthy individuals. The number of TCRs above 1 in 1000 frequency did not change with DPC sensitization; there was no evidence of global repertoire structure alterations. Expanded TCRs formed significantly more large CDR3 similarity clusters than pre-sensitization or healthy control sets, consistent with antigen-driven responses. A positive correlation was found between the number of PT1 expanded TCRs and patch test score, with significance reached at thresholds 8, 16 and 32 but not 4. After repeated subsampling, the strength of the expansion versus patch-test correlation and the threshold at which it became significant changed.

Receptor amplification or capture employed RACE. The run used a NextSeq 500. Library preparation attached unique molecular identifiers to individual cDNA molecules for quantitative, reproducible TCR counting. Each blood RNA sample was used to sequence both TCR alpha and TCR beta chains. As for the authors' bioinformatics: The median number of TCRs per sample was approximately 98,000, ranging from 23,224 to 690,600. V, J and CDR3 annotation of the TCR reads was performed with the Decombinator software suite. For the PS versus PT1 abundance plots, all samples were subsampled to the same number of TCRs (28,000). TCRs were defined as expanded if absent before sensitization and observed at least eight times at the 2-week time point. TCRdb handled the public reads itself, with Q25 trimming in fastp and clone calling in MiXCR, and kept productive beta chains. Records with the same CDR3 protein are collapsed into one entry carrying the most frequent genes and DNA. These V and J calls are TCRdb output, not the study's own analysis. The table for this sample lists 300,000 to 400,000 distinct CDR3 sequences; approximately 6.9% of them were counted only once. 8.4% of the sample goes to the ten largest clones.

Taken with the paper, the label for time point translates to: patch test 1, 2 weeks after DPC sensitization. The sample's treatment or condition label, decoded: therapeutic diphenylcyclopropenone sensitization with weekly scalp DPC. At each patch-test visit, blood was drawn before the patch test was applied. Patients were eligible if aged 18 to 70, diagnosed with alopecia and judged suitable for DPC therapy, and pregnant patients were excluded. Total RNA was isolated from unfractionated whole blood collected in Tempus Blood RNA tubes. With regard to this clonotype: No antigen is known for it. Base qualities were left out, and no much larger clone turns up one base away.

The CDR3 numbers 14 residues from cysteine through phenylalanine. Here the CDR3 DNA is all that survives: 42 bases in frame from base 1. Compared with germline, V lacks 2 bases and J lacks 8 bases; bases without a gene match: 5. For CDR1 and CDR2, the germline V gene lists MNHEY and SVGAGI. The sequence was obtained from a woman aged 18-29 years with alopecia areata. Some clones in this sample may be carry-over from other donors' samples. The sample consisted of whole blood, taken in connection with sensitization to the hapten diphenylcyclopropenone (DPC). The chain was built from TRBV6-5 and TRBJ2-1, with 8 bases matching TRBD2. Here is the DNA: TGTGCCAGCAGTTACAGAGGGACTAGTCATGAGCAGTTCTTC. This is translated as CASSYRGTSHEQFF.